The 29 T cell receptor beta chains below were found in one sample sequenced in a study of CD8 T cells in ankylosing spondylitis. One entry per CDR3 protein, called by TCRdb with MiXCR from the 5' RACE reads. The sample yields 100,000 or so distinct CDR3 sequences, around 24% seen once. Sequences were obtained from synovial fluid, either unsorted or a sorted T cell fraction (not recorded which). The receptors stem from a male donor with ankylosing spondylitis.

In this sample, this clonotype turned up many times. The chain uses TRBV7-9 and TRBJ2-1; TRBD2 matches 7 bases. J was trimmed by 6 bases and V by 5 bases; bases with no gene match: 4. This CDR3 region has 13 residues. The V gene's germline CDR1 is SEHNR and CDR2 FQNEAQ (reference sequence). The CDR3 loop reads CASSRGEGNEQFF. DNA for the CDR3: TGTGCCAGCAGCCGGGGGGAAGGCAATGAGCAGTTCTTC.

Here the CDR3 DNA reads TGTGCCAGCAGTCTAATCCTTAATAGCGGGAGTAATGAGCAGTTCTTC. Its protein product is CASSLILNSGSNEQFF. The chain combines TRBV13 with TRBJ2-1, with 9 positions matching TRBD2. The CDR3 covers 16 residues. Germline CDR1 PRHDT, CDR2 FYEKMQ (reference sequence). The junction had 13 bases not matched to a gene; V was cut back by 6 bases and J by 7 bases.

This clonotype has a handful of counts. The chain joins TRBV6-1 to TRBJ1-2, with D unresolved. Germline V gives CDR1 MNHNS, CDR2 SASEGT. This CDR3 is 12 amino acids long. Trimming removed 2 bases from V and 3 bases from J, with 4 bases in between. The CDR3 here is CASSEPHYGYTF. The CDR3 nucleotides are TGTGCCAGCAGTGAACCGCACTATGGCTACACCTTC.

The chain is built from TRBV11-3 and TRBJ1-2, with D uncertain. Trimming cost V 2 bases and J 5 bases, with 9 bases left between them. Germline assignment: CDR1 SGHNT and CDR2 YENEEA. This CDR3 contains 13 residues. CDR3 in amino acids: CASSLPRGYGYTF. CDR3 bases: TGTGCCAGCAGCTTACCTCGGGGTTATGGCTACACCTTC.

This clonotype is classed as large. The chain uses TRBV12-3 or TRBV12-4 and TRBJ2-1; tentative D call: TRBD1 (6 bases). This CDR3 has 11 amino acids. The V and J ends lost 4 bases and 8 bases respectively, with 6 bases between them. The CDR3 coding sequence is TGTGCCAGCAGTTGGGGGCATGAGCAGTTCTTC. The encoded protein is CASSWGHEQFF.

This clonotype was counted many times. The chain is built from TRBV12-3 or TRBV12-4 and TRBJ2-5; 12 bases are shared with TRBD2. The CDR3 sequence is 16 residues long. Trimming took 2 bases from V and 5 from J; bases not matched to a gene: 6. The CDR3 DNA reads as TGTGCCAGCAGTTTATCTAGCGGGAGGGGAAGGGAGACCCAGTACTTC. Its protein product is CASSLSSGRGRETQYF.

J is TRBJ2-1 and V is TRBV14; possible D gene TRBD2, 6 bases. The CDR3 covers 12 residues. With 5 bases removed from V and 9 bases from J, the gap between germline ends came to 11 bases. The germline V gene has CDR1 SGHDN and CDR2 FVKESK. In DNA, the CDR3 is TGTGCCAGCAGCAGGCGGGACCGTGAGCAGTTCTTC. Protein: CASSRRDREQFF.

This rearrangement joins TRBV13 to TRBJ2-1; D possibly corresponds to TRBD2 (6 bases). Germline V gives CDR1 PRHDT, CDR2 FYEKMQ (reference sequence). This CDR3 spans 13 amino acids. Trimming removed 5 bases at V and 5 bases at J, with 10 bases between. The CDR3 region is CASSRLEDNEQFF. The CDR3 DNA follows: TGTGCCAGCAGCAGACTAGAAGACAATGAGCAGTTCTTC.

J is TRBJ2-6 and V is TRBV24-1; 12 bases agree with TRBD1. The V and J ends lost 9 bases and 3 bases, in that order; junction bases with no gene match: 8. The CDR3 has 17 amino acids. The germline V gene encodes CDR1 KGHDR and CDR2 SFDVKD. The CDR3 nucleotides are TGTGCCACCTCTGGGACAGGGGGCGTGTATGGGGCCAACGTCCTGACTTTC. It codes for CATSGTGGVYGANVLTF.

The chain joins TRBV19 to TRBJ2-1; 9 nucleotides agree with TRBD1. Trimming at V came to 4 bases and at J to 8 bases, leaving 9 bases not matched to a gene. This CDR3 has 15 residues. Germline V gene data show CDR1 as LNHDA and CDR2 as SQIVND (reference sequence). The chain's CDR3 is CASSRPGQGFDEQFF. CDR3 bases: TGTGCCAGTAGTAGGCCGGGACAGGGTTTCGATGAGCAGTTCTTC.

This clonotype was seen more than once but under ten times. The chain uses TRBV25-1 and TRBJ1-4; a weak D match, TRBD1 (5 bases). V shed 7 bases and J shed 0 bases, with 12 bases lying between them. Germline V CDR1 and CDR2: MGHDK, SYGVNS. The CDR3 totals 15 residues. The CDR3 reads CASTWGGATNEKLFF. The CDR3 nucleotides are TGTGCCAGCACGTGGGGAGGGGCAACTAATGAAAAACTGTTTTTT.

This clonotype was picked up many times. This chain's CDR3 is CASSEAGTSLGNTIYF. CDR3 sequence (DNA): TGTGCCAGCAGTGAGGCCGGGACATCACTTGGAAACACCATATATTTT. This chain links TRBV6-1 with TRBJ1-3; the D gene is possibly TRBD1 (6 bases). The CDR3 extends over 16 amino acids. Trimming left V 3 bases short and J 3 bases short, with 15 bases between. Germline assignment: CDR1 MNHNS and CDR2 SASEGT.

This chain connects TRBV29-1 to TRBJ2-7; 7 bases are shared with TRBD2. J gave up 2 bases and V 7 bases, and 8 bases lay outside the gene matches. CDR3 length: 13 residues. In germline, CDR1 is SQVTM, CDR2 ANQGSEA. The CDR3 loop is CSALSGAPYEQYF. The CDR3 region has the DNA TGCAGCGCCCTGAGCGGGGCCCCCTACGAGCAGTACTTC.

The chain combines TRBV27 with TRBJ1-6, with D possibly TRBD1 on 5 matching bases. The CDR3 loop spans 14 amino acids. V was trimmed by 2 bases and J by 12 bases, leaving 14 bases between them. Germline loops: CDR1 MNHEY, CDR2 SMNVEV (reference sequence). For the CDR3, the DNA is TGTGCCAGCAGTTTAAGGGGCAGCCATTTACCCCTCCACTTT. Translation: CASSLRGSHLPLHF.

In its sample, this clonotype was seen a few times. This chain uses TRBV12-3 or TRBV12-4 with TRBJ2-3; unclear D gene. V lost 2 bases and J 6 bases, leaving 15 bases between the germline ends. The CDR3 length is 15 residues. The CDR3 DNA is TGTGCCAGCAGTTTACAGATTGGCCCCAGGGATACGCAGTATTTT. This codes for CASSLQIGPRDTQYF.

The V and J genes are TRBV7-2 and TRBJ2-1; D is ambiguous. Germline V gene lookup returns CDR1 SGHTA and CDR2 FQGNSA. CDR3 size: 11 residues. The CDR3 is CEPGRYNEQFF. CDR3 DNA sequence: TGTGAACCCGGAAGATACAATGAGCAGTTCTTC.

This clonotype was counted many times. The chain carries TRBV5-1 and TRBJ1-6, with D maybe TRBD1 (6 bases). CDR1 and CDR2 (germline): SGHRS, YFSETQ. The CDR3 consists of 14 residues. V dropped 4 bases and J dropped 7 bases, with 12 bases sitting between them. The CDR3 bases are TGCGCCAGCAGCCCTCTAGGACAGAATTCACCCCTCCACTTT. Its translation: CASSPLGQNSPLHF. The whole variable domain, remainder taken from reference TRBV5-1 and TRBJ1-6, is KAGVTQTPRYLIKTRGQQVTLSCSPISGHRSVSWYQQTPGQGLQFLFEYFSETQRNKGNFPGRFSGRQFSNSRSEMNVSTLELGDSALYLCASSPLGQNSPLHFGNGTRLTVT.

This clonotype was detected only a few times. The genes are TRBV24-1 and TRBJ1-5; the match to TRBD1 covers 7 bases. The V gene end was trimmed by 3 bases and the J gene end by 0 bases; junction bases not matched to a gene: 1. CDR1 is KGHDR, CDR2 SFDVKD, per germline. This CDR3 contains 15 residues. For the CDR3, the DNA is TGTGCCACCAGTGATAGGGACAGTAGCAATCAGCCCCAGCATTTT. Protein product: CATSDRDSSNQPQHF.

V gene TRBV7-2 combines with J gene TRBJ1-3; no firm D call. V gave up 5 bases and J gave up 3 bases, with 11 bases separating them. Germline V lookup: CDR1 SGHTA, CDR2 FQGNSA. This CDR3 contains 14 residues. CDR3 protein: CASSTAGGGNTIYF. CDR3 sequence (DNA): TGTGCCAGCAGCACCGCGGGAGGTGGAAACACCATATATTTT.

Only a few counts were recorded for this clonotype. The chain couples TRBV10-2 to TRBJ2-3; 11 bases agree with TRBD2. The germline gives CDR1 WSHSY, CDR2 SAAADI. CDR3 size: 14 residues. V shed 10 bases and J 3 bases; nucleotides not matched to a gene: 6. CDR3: CATLLAGDTDTQYF. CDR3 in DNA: TGCGCCACCTTACTAGCGGGAGATACAGATACGCAGTATTTT.

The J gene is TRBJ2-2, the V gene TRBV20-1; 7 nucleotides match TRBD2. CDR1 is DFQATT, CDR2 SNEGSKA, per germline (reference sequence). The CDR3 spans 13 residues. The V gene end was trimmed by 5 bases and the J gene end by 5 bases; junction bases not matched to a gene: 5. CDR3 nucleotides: TGCAGTGCTTGGGACTACCGGACCGGGGAGCTGTTTTTT. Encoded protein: CSAWDYRTGELFF.

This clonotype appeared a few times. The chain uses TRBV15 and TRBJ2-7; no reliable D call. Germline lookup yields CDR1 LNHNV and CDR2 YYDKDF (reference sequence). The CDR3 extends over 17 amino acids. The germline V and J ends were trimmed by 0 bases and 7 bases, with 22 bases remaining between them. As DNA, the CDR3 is TGTGCCACCAGCAGAGATTACCATCGGCTGGGCCAGAAGGAGCAGTACGTC. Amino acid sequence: CATSRDYHRLGQKEQYV.

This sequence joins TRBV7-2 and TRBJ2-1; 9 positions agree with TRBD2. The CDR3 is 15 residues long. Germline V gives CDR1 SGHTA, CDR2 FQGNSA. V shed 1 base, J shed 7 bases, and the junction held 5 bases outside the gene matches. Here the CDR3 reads CASSLEAGGENEQFF. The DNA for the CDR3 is TGTGCCAGCAGCTTAGAGGCGGGAGGGGAGAATGAGCAGTTCTTC.

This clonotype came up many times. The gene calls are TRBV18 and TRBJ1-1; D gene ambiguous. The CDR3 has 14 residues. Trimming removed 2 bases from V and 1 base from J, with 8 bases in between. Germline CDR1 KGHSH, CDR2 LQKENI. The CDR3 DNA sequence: TGTGCCAGCTCACCAAGCCAGACGAACACTGAAGCTTTCTTT. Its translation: CASSPSQTNTEAFF.

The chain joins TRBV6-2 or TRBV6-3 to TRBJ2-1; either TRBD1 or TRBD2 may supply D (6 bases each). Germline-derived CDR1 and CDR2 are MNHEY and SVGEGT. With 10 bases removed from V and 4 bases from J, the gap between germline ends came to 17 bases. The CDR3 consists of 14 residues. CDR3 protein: CAIAGHQDYNEQFF. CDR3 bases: TGTGCCATTGCGGGACATCAAGATTACAATGAGCAGTTCTTC.

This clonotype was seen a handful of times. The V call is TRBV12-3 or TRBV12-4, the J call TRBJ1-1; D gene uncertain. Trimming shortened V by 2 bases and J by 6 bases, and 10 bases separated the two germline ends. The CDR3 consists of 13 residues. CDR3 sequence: CASSLFQLAEAFF. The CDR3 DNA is TGTGCCAGCAGTTTATTTCAGCTAGCTGAAGCTTTCTTT.

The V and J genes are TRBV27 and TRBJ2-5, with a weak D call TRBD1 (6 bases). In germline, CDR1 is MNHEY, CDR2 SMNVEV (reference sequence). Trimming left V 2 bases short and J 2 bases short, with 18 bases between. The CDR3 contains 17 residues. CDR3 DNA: TGTGCCAGCAGTTTAGTTAGGACAGAGGGGATACAAGAGACCCAGTACTTC. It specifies CASSLVRTEGIQETQYF.

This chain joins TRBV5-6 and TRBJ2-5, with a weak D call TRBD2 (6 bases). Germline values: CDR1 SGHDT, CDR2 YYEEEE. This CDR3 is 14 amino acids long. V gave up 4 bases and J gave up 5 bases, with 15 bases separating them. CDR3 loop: CASSPSGLRETQYF. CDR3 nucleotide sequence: TGTGCCAGCAGCCCGTCCGGACTACGGGAGACCCAGTACTTC. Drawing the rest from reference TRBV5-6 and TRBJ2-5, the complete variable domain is DAGVTQSPTHLIKTRGQQVTLRCSPKSGHDTVSWYQQALGQGPQFIFQYYEEEERQRGNFPDRFSGHQFPNYSSELNVNALLLGDSALYLCASSPSGLRETQYFGPGTRLLVL.

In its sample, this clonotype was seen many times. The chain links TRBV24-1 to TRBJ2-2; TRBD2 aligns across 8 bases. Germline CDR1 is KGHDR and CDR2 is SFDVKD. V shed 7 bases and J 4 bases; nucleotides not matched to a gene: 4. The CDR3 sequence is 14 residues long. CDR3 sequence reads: CATRSGRGTGELFF. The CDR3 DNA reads TGTGCCACCAGGTCCGGGAGGGGCACCGGGGAGCTGTTTTTT.